The clone carrying this T cell receptor beta chain has more than one count but fewer than ten. This specimen belongs to a study of T-cell reconstitution after alpha-beta-depleted transplantation in children. The TCRbeta library was prepared with unique molecular identifiers. TCRdb re-analysed the PCR reads in MiXCR, keeping a single row per CDR3 protein. The sample shows under 350,000 distinct CDR3 sequences, more than 9% of them seen only once. The V gene's germline CDR1 is SGHDT and CDR2 YYEEEE. The CDR3 totals 16 residues. Trimming left V 6 bases short and J 0 bases short, with 18 bases between. The source material was PBMCs from the stem cell graft donor, sampled from the stem cell graft. The rearrangement joins TRBV5-6 to TRBJ1-2, with D tentatively TRBD1 (6 bases). This sequence was found in a human donor who donated a stem cell graft to a child with SCID. In DNA, the CDR3 is TGTGCCAGCACCCTAATACGGACAGCTTCTAACTATGGCTACACCTTC. Protein sequence: CASTLIRTASNYGYTF.